These 18 T cell receptor beta chains originate from one sample sequenced in a study of blood T cell repertoires in COVID-19. The method was immunoSEQ multiplex PCR; TCRdb's version includes in-frame clones alone and lacks a portion of them. The sample holds 150,000 to 200,000 clones, roughly 85% seen once. The sample taken for sequencing was peripheral blood. All receptors come from a woman aged 50 to 60 with COVID-19, enrolled during active disease.

The V and J genes are TRBV4-3 and TRBJ1-1; D is ambiguous. Germline CDR1 and CDR2: LGHNA and YSLEER. The V gene lost 1 base and the J gene lost 4 bases, with 10 bases spanning the gap. The CDR3 consists of 14 residues. The CDR3, as DNA: TGCGCCAGCAGCCAAGGGGCTCTGGGCACTGAAGCTTTCTTT. Amino acid sequence: CASSQGALGTEAFF.

The CDR3 loop is CASSVGTGWYEQYF. In DNA, the CDR3 is TGTGCCAGCAGTGTAGGGACAGGGTGGTACGAGCAGTACTTC. V and J are TRBV2 and TRBJ2-7; the match to TRBD1 covers 9 bases. Trimming cost V 4 bases and J 4 bases; bases outside gene matches: 5. The CDR3 contains 14 residues. Germline lookup yields CDR1 SNHLY and CDR2 FYNNEI.

The chain uses TRBV7-3 and TRBJ1-2; tentative D call: TRBD1 (5 bases). V lost 5 bases to trimming and J lost 5 bases, with 18 bases between them. Germline V gene sequence: CDR1 SGHTA, CDR2 FQGTGA. The CDR3 runs 15 residues. CDR3: CASSPSGYPGYGYTF. CDR3 DNA sequence: TGTGCCAGCAGCCCGAGCGGGTACCCAGGGTATGGCTACACCTTC.

This clone appeared a single time. J is TRBJ2-1 and V is TRBV24-1, with 10 bases that match TRBD2. Trimming cost V 5 bases and J 5 bases; bases outside gene matches: 5. The CDR3 totals 15 residues. CDR1 is KGHDR and CDR2 is SFDVKD in the germline V gene. DNA for the CDR3: TGTGCCACCAGTGTCTCTAGCGGGAGAGACAATGAGCAGTTCTTC. It translates to CATSVSSGRDNEQFF.

The rearrangement joins TRBV6-6 to TRBJ1-5, with 8 nucleotides matching TRBD1. With V trimmed by 6 bases and J by 5 bases, 6 bases remained unmatched. The CDR3 spans 14 residues. From germline, CDR1 is MNHNY and CDR2 SVGAGI (reference sequence). This CDR3 reads CASSQQGGDQPQHF. Here the CDR3 DNA reads TGTGCCAGCAGCCAACAGGGGGGGGATCAGCCCCAGCATTTT.

The J gene is TRBJ1-5, the V gene TRBV10-3, with D perhaps matching TRBD1 (5 bases). The V end lost 3 bases, the J end lost 3 bases, and 12 bases lay between the germline ends. The CDR3 length is 15 residues. The germline CDR1 and CDR2 sequences are ENHRY and SYGVKD. CDR3 in DNA: TGTGCCATCAGTGAAAATTGGGGCCTCAATCAGCCCCAGCATTTT. This codes for CAISENWGLNQPQHF.

The chain is built from TRBV5-1 and TRBJ1-4, with 7 bases matching TRBD1. J lost 3 bases, V lost 4 bases, and 6 bases had no gene match. CDR3 size: 15 residues. CDR1 is SGHRS, CDR2 YFSETQ, per germline. In nucleotides, the CDR3 is TGCGCCAGCAGCCGACAGGGTCAGGCTAATGAAAAACTGTTTTTT. It translates to CASSRQGQANEKLFF.

This chain connects TRBV7-2 to TRBJ2-5, with a possible D match to TRBD2 (5 bases). This CDR3 contains 14 residues. With 3 bases removed from V and 5 bases from J, the gap between germline ends came to 13 bases. From germline, CDR1 is SGHTA and CDR2 FQGNSA. Here the CDR3 reads CASSLGGSAETQYF. The CDR3, as DNA: TGTGCCAGCAGCTTGGGCGGGTCGGCGGAGACCCAGTACTTC. Combining the CDR3 with reference TRBV7-2 and TRBJ2-5 gives the whole variable domain GAGVSQSPSNKVTEKGKDVELRCDPISGHTALYWYRQSLGQGLEFLIYFQGNSAPDKSGLPSDRFSAERTGGSVSTLTIQRTQQEDSAVYLCASSLGGSAETQYFGPGTRLLVL.

J is TRBJ2-7 and V is TRBV10-3; 8 bases fit TRBD1. V lost 0 bases to trimming and J lost 2 bases; unmatched junction nucleotides: 0. The germline V gene encodes CDR1 ENHRY and CDR2 SYGVKD. The CDR3 consists of 14 residues. The CDR3 sequence: CAISESTGAYEQYF. For the CDR3, the DNA is TGTGCCATCAGTGAGTCGACAGGGGCCTACGAGCAGTACTTC.

This clone has a single count. The chain combines TRBV30 with TRBJ2-3, with TRBD2 matching over 10 bases. The germline V gene encodes CDR1 GTSNPN and CDR2 SVGIG (reference sequence). The CDR3 extends over 16 amino acids. The trim removed 0 bases at V and 0 bases at J, leaving 3 bases unmatched. CDR3 bases: TGTGCCTGGAGTGTCTCAGCGGGGGGGAGCACAGATACGCAGTATTTT. It codes for CAWSVSAGGSTDTQYF.

The rearrangement links TRBV2 to TRBJ2-1, with 8 bases fitting TRBD2. CDR3 length: 16 amino acids. Germline CDR1 reads SNHLY; CDR2 reads FYNNEI. Trimming removed 4 bases from V and 8 bases from J; junction bases left unmatched: 13. CDR3 residues: CASSGPGTRGRDEQFF. CDR3 sequence (DNA): TGTGCCAGCAGTGGACCCGGGACTAGAGGACGGGATGAGCAGTTCTTC.

The rearrangement joins TRBV3-1 (or the pseudogene TRBV3-2) to TRBJ2-1; D may be TRBD2 (5 bases). This CDR3 comprises 9 residues. Trimming stripped 11 bases from V and 9 bases from J, with 8 bases between. Germline V lookup: CDR1 LGHDT, CDR2 YNNKEL (reference sequence). CDR3 DNA: TGTGCCTCGGGATCTGAGCAGTTCTTC. Its translation is CASGSEQFF.

The chain joins TRBV5-6 to TRBJ2-3, with D possibly matching TRBD1 (5 bases). Germline lookup yields CDR1 SGHDT and CDR2 YYEEEE. The CDR3 runs to 16 residues. Trimming removed 1 base from V and 2 bases from J, with 14 bases in between. CDR3 in DNA: TGTGCCAGCAGCTTGAGATTACAGGCACCCACAGATACGCAGTATTTT. Translation gives CASSLRLQAPTDTQYF. The whole variable domain, filled in from reference TRBV5-6 and TRBJ2-3, reads DAGVTQSPTHLIKTRGQQVTLRCSPKSGHDTVSWYQQALGQGPQFIFQYYEEEERQRGNFPDRFSGHQFPNYSSELNVNALLLGDSALYLCASSLRLQAPTDTQYFGPGTRLTVL.

This rearrangement joins TRBV5-1 to TRBJ1-4; no clear D. The CDR3 runs to 13 residues. Per germline, CDR1 SGHRS and CDR2 YFSETQ. V lost 7 bases to trimming and J lost 0 bases, with 7 bases between them. The CDR3 region has the DNA TGCGCCAGCGGGCAGACAACTAATGAAAAACTGTTTTTT. This sequence encodes CASGQTTNEKLFF.

The chain joins TRBV28 to TRBJ1-5, with D tentatively TRBD1 (6 bases). The CDR3 is 14 residues long. The ends were cut back, 10 bases at V and 3 bases at J, with 16 bases in the middle. Germline loops: CDR1 MDHEN, CDR2 SYDVKM. The CDR3 region has the DNA TGTGCCATTACCAAACAGGGTCCCAATCAGCCCCAGCATTTT. This codes for CAITKQGPNQPQHF.

About this clone: Other DNA sequences in this sample translate to the same CDR3. J is TRBJ2-7 and V is TRBV3-1 (or the pseudogene TRBV3-2); no definite D call. V shed 0 bases and J shed 4 bases, with 4 bases lying between them. From germline, CDR1 is LGHDT and CDR2 YNNKEL (reference sequence). The CDR3 contains 12 residues. For the CDR3, the DNA is TGTGCCAGCAGCCAAGATAGATACGAGCAGTACTTC. Residues: CASSQDRYEQYF.

V is TRBV7-9 and J is TRBJ2-6; D may be TRBD1 (5 bases). The germline CDR1 and CDR2 sequences are SEHNR and FQNEAQ (reference sequence). Trimming pared 1 base from V and 7 bases from J, leaving 8 bases between. The CDR3 runs 14 residues. CDR3 DNA sequence: TGTGCCAGCAGCTTAGAGGGGAAAGCCAACGTCCTGACTTTC. Residues: CASSLEGKANVLTF.

The V gene is TRBV5-1, the J gene TRBJ2-5; 11 bases agree with TRBD1. After removal of 5 bases from V and 2 bases from J, the junction contained 5 bases not matched to a gene. Germline V CDR1 and CDR2: SGHRS, YFSETQ. The CDR3 extends over 15 amino acids. CDR3 amino acids: CASRRTGGGQETQYF. CDR3 DNA sequence: TGCGCCAGCAGGAGGACAGGGGGCGGGCAAGAGACCCAGTACTTC. Variable domain in full (rest from reference TRBV5-1 and TRBJ2-5): KAGVTQTPRYLIKTRGQQVTLSCSPISGHRSVSWYQQTPGQGLQFLFEYFSETQRNKGNFPGRFSGRQFSNSRSEMNVSTLELGDSALYLCASRRTGGGQETQYFGPGTRLLVL.